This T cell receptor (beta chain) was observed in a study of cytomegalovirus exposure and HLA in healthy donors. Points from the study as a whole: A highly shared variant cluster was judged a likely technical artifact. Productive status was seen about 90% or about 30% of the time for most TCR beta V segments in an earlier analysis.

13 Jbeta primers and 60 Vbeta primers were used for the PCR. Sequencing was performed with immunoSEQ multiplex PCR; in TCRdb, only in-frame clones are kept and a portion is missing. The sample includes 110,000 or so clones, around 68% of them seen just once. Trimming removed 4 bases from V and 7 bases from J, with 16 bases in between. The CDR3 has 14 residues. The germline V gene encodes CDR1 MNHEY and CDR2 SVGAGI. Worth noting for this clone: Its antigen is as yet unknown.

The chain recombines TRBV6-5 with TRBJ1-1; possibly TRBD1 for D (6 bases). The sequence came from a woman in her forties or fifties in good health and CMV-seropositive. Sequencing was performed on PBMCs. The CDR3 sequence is CASSSSGARGEAFF. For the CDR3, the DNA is TGTGCCAGCAGTTCCTCGGGGGCTCGTGGTGAAGCTTTCTTT.